Listed here is a single T cell receptor (beta chain). No antigen is known for it. V was cut by 2 bases and J by 1 base, with 10 bases left in between. The CDR3 spans 15 residues. From germline, CDR1 is LGHNA and CDR2 YSLEER. The data belong to a study of OX40 agonist ivuxolimab in advanced cancers. Overall study: Ivuxolimab, an agonist antibody against OX40 (CD134), was given to patients. The study reported partial responses in three patients: one hepatocellular carcinoma, two cutaneous melanoma.

Here immunoSEQ multiplex PCR was the method, and the copy in TCRdb shows in-frame clones only, minus some. The table records fewer than 55,000 clones, 85% to 90% of them present only once. Points from the study as a whole: CD8+ T cells (on average) carried more expanded clones than CD4+ T cells. Dosing at 0.1 to 3.0 mg/kg was accompanied by clonal expansion of CD4+ and CD8+ blood T cells by week 6.

The V and J genes are TRBV4-3 and TRBJ2-3; TRBD1 is a possible D gene (6 bases). The sequence came from an adult with an advanced solid tumor such as melanoma, head and neck, liver or kidney cancer. The sequencing used CD4+ or CD8+ T cells sorted from blood, collected in a trial of the OX40 agonist ivuxolimab. DNA for the CDR3: TGCGCCAGCAGCCAACGCAGGACAGGCACAGATACGCAGTATTTT. The encoded protein is CASSQRRTGTDTQYF.